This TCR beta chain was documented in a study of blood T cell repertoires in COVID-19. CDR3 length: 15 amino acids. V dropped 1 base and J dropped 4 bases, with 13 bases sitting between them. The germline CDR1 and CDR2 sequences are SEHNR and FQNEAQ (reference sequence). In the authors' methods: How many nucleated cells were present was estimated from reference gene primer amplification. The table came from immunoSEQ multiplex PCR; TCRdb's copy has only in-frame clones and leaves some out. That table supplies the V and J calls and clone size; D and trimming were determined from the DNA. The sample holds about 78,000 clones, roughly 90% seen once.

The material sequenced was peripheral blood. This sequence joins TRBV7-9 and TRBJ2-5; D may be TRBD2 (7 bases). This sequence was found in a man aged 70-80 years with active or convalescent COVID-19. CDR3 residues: CASSLVSGGRETQYF. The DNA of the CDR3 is TGTGCCAGCAGCTTAGTGTCGGGGGGCCGAGAGACCCAGTACTTC.